Listed below are T cell receptor beta chains from one sample, sequenced in a study of cytomegalovirus exposure and HLA in healthy donors. Profiled with immunoSEQ multiplex PCR; TCRdb holds only in-frame clones, not every one. This sample has 150,000 to 200,000 clones, with 73% found just once. Sequenced input: PBMCs. The origin of the receptors is a woman younger than 45 in good health and CMV-seronegative. CDR3s include the opening cysteine and the closing phenylalanine or tryptophan. A D gene is named only where the DNA matches it firmly. Size values are once, few and many counts, or a class for expanded clones, and some rows have none.

d_gene,abundance,len,j_gene,v_gene,CDR3nt,CDR3aa
TRBD1,.,16,TRBJ2-7,TRBV4-2,TGTGCCAGCAGCCCATCCTTGGGACAGGGGGCGCACGAGCAGTACTTC,CASSPSLGQGAHEQYF
TRBD2,once,15,TRBJ2-5,TRBV19,TGTGCCAGTAATCCCGGGGGGGTAGTGAGAGAGACCCAGTACTTC,CASNPGGVVRETQYF
.,.,18,TRBJ1-2,TRBV9,TGTGCCAGCACTCCCGGGGTAGGTGGGGAAAATGAAGCCTATGGCTACACCTTC,CASTPGVGGENEAYGYTF
.,.,12,TRBJ1-2,TRBV30,TGTGCCTGGAATAACAGGGCGTATGGCTACACCTTC,CAWNNRAYGYTF
.,.,13,TRBJ1-3,TRBV7-2,TGTGCCAGCACCAGGACTGCTGGAAACACCATATATTTT,CASTRTAGNTIYF
.,.,16,TRBJ2-2,TRBV11-2,TGTGCCAGCAGCTTTAAGCGACAGGTTAACACCGGGGAGCTGTTTTTT,CASSFKRQVNTGELFF
.,.,12,TRBJ1-6,TRBV5-6,TGTGCCAGCAGCTTGGAAAGCCTGCCTCTCCACTTT,CASSLESLPLHF
.,.,15,TRBJ2-3,TRBV5-5,TGTGCCAGCAGCGGGGGACAACTCCTCACAGATACGCAGTATTTT,CASSGGQLLTDTQYF
TRBD1,.,15,TRBJ2-7,TRBV6-6,TGTGCCAGCAGTTACTCGTCGACAGGGTACGACGAGCAGTACTTC,CASSYSSTGYDEQYF
TRBD2,.,16,TRBJ2-7,TRBV27,TGTGCCAGCAGTAACCTGACTAGCGGGGGAGTCTACGAGCAGTACTTC,CASSNLTSGGVYEQYF
.,.,17,TRBJ2-1,TRBV7-6,TGTGCCAGCAGCTTAGCGACTAGGTTGAGGTCCTACAATGAGCAGTTCTTC,CASSLATRLRSYNEQFF
.,.,14,TRBJ2-7,TRBV11-3,TGTGCCAGCAGCTTAGGAGGGGACACCTACGAGCAGTACTTC,CASSLGGDTYEQYF
TRBD1,.,15,TRBJ1-2,TRBV15,TGTGCCACCAGCAAACAGGGGGCGCAGGGCTATGGCTACACCTTC,CATSKQGAQGYGYTF
.,.,12,TRBJ2-7,TRBV7-9,TGTGCCAGCAGCCAAATCGAGTACGAGCAGTACTTC,CASSQIEYEQYF
TRBD1,.,15,TRBJ2-5,TRBV5-1,TGCGCCAGCAGCCCTGGGCAGGGGGCTCATGAGACCCAGTACTTC,CASSPGQGAHETQYF
TRBD1,.,19,TRBJ2-6,TRBV23-1,TGCGCCAGCAGTCATAGGGACAGGGGCGATATCTCTGGGGCCAACGTCCTGACTTTC,CASSHRDRGDISGANVLTF
.,.,13,TRBJ2-7,TRBV10-3,TGTGCCATCATGATGGCCGGGGCCTACGAGCAGTACTTC,CAIMMAGAYEQYF
TRBD2,.,14,TRBJ2-7,TRBV7-2,TGTGCCAGCAGCTCGGACCAATGGGGGGGCGAGCAGTACTTC,CASSSDQWGGEQYF
TRBD2,.,19,TRBJ2-1,TRBV4-3,TGCGCCAGCAGCCAAGATCTAGCGGCGCCAATAAGGGGACTAAATGAGCAGTTCTTC,CASSQDLAAPIRGLNEQFF
TRBD1,.,15,TRBJ1-6,TRBV4-2,TGTGCCAGCAGCCCACGGACAGGACCTAATTCACCCCTCCACTTT,CASSPRTGPNSPLHF
.,once,12,TRBJ1-1,TRBV28,TGTGCCAGCAGCACCTACAGGGTTGAAGCTTTCTTT,CASSTYRVEAFF
.,few,15,TRBJ2-1,TRBV2,TGTGCCAGCAGTGACGTCCGTTTTTCCTACAATGAGCAGTTCTTC,CASSDVRFSYNEQFF
TRBD2,few,15,TRBJ2-3,TRBV6-1,TGTGCCAGCAGTGAGTTAGCGGGTAATATAGATACGCAGTATTTT,CASSELAGNIDTQYF
TRBD1,.,14,TRBJ2-7,TRBV5-6,TGTGCCAGCAGCATCCGTGGACAGGGCTACGAGCAGTACTTC,CASSIRGQGYEQYF
.,.,16,TRBJ2-7,TRBV15,TGTGCCACCAGCAGAGGATGGGGTGGGACTCCCTACGAGCAGTACTTC,CATSRGWGGTPYEQYF
TRBD2,.,14,TRBJ2-1,TRBV29-1,TGCAGCGTGACTAGCGGGAGGGCCCTTAATGAGCAGTTCTTC,CSVTSGRALNEQFF
TRBD1,few,14,TRBJ2-7,TRBV6-1,TGTGCCAGCAGTGAGGACAGGGGCCCCTACGAGCAGTACTTC,CASSEDRGPYEQYF
.,.,14,TRBJ2-5,TRBV7-2,TGTGCCAGCAGCCCCGTAGCGGTCCAAGAGACCCAGTACTTC,CASSPVAVQETQYF
.,.,14,TRBJ2-2,TRBV18,TGTGCCAGCTCACCTCAGGTGAACACCGGGGAGCTGTTTTTT,CASSPQVNTGELFF
.,.,14,TRBJ1-1,TRBV7-9,TGTGCCAGCAGCTACCGGGGGGGAGTCACTGAAGCTTTCTTT,CASSYRGGVTEAFF
TRBD1,.,16,TRBJ2-2,TRBV19,TGTGCCACGAAACCTTACAGGGGGGTTAACACCGGGGAGCTGTTTTTT,CATKPYRGVNTGELFF
.,.,11,TRBJ2-1,TRBV10-1,TGCGCCAGCACGGGGTTTGGTGAGCAGTTCTTC,CASTGFGEQFF
TRBD1,.,15,TRBJ1-4,TRBV13,TGTGCCAGCAGGGACAGGGTGTCGTCTGATGAAAAACTGTTTTTT,CASRDRVSSDEKLFF
TRBD1,.,15,TRBJ1-5,TRBV6-1,TGTGCCAGCAGAGACGACAGGGGAGGCAATCAGCCCCAGCATTTT,CASRDDRGGNQPQHF
.,.,19,TRBJ1-2,TRBV13,TGTGCCAGCAGCTTAGCTTTTGAGGGCAGAGCTTCGGCTAACTATGGCTACACCTTC,CASSLAFEGRASANYGYTF
.,.,14,TRBJ2-1,TRBV11-1,TGTGCCAGCGGTGATAGGGACGCAGGGGATGAGCAGTTCTTC,CASGDRDAGDEQFF
.,.,17,TRBJ1-3,TRBV7-7,TGTGCCAGCAGCCCAGAAGACAGGCTCCACTCTGGAAACACCATATATTTT,CASSPEDRLHSGNTIYF
TRBD2,.,16,TRBJ2-2,TRBV18,TGTGCCAGCTCACCCCTAGAAGCGGGAGTCGGCGGGGAGCTGTTTTTT,CASSPLEAGVGGELFF
.,.,14,TRBJ1-5,TRBV18,TGTGCCAGCTCACCATCGGGTAGCAATCAGCCCCAGCATTTT,CASSPSGSNQPQHF
TRBD1,.,15,TRBJ1-2,TRBV11-3,TGTGCCAGCAGCCTAGGGACAGGGGGCTGGTCTGGCTACACCTTC,CASSLGTGGWSGYTF
.,.,13,TRBJ2-7,TRBV11-1,TGTGCCAGCAGCGCCAACACGAACTACGAGCAGTACTTC,CASSANTNYEQYF
.,.,15,TRBJ1-2,TRBV28,TGTGCCAGCAGTTTAGGGCCTACAGGGATTTATGGCTACACCTTC,CASSLGPTGIYGYTF
.,.,15,TRBJ1-4,TRBV6-1,TGTGCCAGCAGTGGGGGCCTTGCAACTAATGAAAAACTGTTTTTT,CASSGGLATNEKLFF
TRBD1,once,17,TRBJ1-4,TRBV29-1,TGCAGCGTTGAAGGGGAACAGGGGGCATGGGAAGCTGAAAAACTGTTTTTT,CSVEGEQGAWEAEKLFF
.,.,12,TRBJ2-5,TRBV30,TGTGCCTGGACCGGGAAGATGGAGACCCAGTACTTC,CAWTGKMETQYF
TRBD1,.,16,TRBJ1-6,TRBV27,TGTGCCAGCAGTCCCACGGGACAGTACTATAATTCACCCCTCCACTTT,CASSPTGQYYNSPLHF
TRBD1,.,15,TRBJ2-7,TRBV4-1,TGCGCCAGCAGCCAAGAACGGACAGGGGCTTGGGAGCAGTACTTC,CASSQERTGAWEQYF
TRBD1,.,16,TRBJ2-3,TRBV5-4,TGTGCCAGCAGAAATCCCGGGACAGGGCGCACAGATACGCAGTATTTT,CASRNPGTGRTDTQYF
.,.,15,TRBJ2-3,TRBV9,TGTGCCAGCAGCGGCCGACTTTCCCCCACAGATACGCAGTATTTT,CASSGRLSPTDTQYF
.,.,16,TRBJ1-1,TRBV5-6,TGTGCCAGCAGCTTGAGTTTCTGGAGTATGAACACTGAAGCTTTCTTT,CASSLSFWSMNTEAFF